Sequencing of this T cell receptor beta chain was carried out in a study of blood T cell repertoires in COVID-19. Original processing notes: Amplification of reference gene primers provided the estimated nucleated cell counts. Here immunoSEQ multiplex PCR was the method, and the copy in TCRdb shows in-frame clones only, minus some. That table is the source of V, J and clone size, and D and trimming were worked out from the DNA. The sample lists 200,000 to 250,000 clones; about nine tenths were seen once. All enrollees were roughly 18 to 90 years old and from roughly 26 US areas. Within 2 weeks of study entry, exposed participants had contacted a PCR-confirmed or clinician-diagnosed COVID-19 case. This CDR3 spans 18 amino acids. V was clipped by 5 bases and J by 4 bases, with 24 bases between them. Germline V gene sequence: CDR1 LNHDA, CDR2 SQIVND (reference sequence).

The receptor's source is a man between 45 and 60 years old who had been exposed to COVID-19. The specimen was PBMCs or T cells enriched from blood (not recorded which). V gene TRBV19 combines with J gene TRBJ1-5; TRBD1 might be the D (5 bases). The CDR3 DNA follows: TGTGCCAGTAGTCCCCGGGGGGGGACTCCTTTCCCAAATCAGCCCCAGCATTTT. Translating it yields CASSPRGGTPFPNQPQHF.